This TCR beta chain was recovered during a study of cytomegalovirus exposure and HLA in healthy donors. Whole-study findings and limits: Clonal expansion, a later analysis showed, was greater in HLA-associated TCR beta chains than in equally common others. When analyzed later, the rates of TCR association showed variation by HLA locus, with DRB1 the most and HLA-C the fewest. Most of the CMV-associated TCR beta chains (in a later analysis) appeared to be HLA-restricted.

This clone was seen more than once but under ten times. Its antigen is undetermined. This sample includes further DNA sequences coding for the same CDR3. PCR amplification relied on 60 Vbeta primers (plus 13 Jbeta primers). Method: immunoSEQ multiplex PCR; TCRdb's copy keeps in-frame clones and lacks some. Here the sample spans fewer than 200,000 clones, 75% to 80% being singletons. This CDR3 is built from 14 residues. CDR1 SGHTA and CDR2 FQGTGA come from the germline V gene. J was trimmed by 1 base and V by 4 bases; bases with no gene match: 3. The chain employs TRBV7-3 and TRBJ1-1; TRBD1 agrees at 7 bases. The clonotype was recovered from a woman aged 25 to 39 in good health and CMV-seropositive. Sequenced input: PBMCs. CDR3 residues: CASSSGGSNTEAFF. The CDR3, as DNA: TGTGCCAGCAGCTCAGGGGGATCGAACACTGAAGCTTTCTTT.